In its sample, the clone carrying this T cell receptor (beta chain) was seen a few times. What it recognizes is unknown. Constant-region reverse primers amplified full-length variable regions, followed by semi-nested Nested Universal Primer A PCR. A single record per CDR3 protein comes from TCRdb applying MiXCR to the 5' RACE reads. Altogether tens of thousands of distinct CDR3 sequences are present, 28% being singletons, with the ten largest covering under 2.5%. There are 14 residues in the CDR3. V shed 1 base and J 7 bases; nucleotides not matched to a gene: 7. The germline CDR1 and CDR2 sequences are SGHVS and FQNEAQ. Purified naive CD4+ T cells were depleted of CD25+ Tregs. Study results and limitations: Tumor memory CD4+ T cell TCR gene usage clustered with blood and lymph node memory CD4+ cells and lymph node naive CD4+ cells. Greatest tumor Treg TCR overlap was with tumor naive CD4+ cells.

The receptor was derived from a female donor with breast cancer. The sequencing input was naive CD4+ T cells sorted from blood. Subset meaning: naive CD4+ T cells, CD4+CD45RA+CD25-. The chain carries TRBV7-8 and TRBJ2-7, with 7 bases aligning to TRBD1. As DNA, the CDR3 is TGTGCCAGCAGCTTAGGATCAAGGGGGCAAGAGCAGTACTTC. Residues: CASSLGSRGQEQYF.